The sequence of this T cell receptor beta chain was determined in a study of response to subunit inactivated influenza vaccine. Study-wide results and caveats: The authors suggested that every seasonal influenza vaccination recruits few new T cells.

As concerns this clonotype: Its matching antigen is unknown.

TCRdb redid the calling of the RT-PCR reads with MiXCR, one entry per CDR3 protein. The table lists roughly 460,000 distinct CDR3 sequences, roughly 9.7% of them singletons, with 9.5% to 15% in the top ten. The sequence was collected from a man aged 50 or older who received an inactivated influenza vaccine. The sample consisted of PBMCs from blood, taken roughly 47 days after vaccination.

The CDR3 spells CASSGTLWSSSSPDTQYF. The DNA for the CDR3 is TGTGCCAGCAGCGGGACTCTCTGGAGCTCTTCTTCGCCAGATACGCAGTATTTT. This chain joins TRBV11-1 and TRBJ2-3; maybe TRBD2 (6 bases). V gave up 5 bases and J gave up 4 bases, with 25 bases separating them. The CDR3 is 18 amino acids. The germline V gene has CDR1 SGHAT and CDR2 FQDESV (reference sequence).